A single sample gave rise to the 17 T cell receptor beta chains below, sequenced in a study of long-term antiretroviral therapy in people with HIV. Run at survey level, the immunoSEQ assay was version v3.0. The repertoire was sequenced with immunoSEQ multiplex PCR; TCRdb's copy has only in-frame clones and lacks some. The sample holds about 6,000 clones, more than 60% seen once. The specimen was unsorted PBMCs, collected 0.5 years before starting antiretroviral therapy. The source of these receptors is a middle-aged man with HIV.

The chain couples TRBV27 to TRBJ1-5; D is ambiguous. V was cut by 0 bases and J by 8 bases, with 5 bases left in between. Germline V lookup: CDR1 MNHEY, CDR2 SMNVEV (reference sequence). This CDR3 contains 12 residues. The CDR3 sequence: CASSLSGEPQHF. In DNA form, the CDR3 reads TGTGCCAGCAGTTTATCGGGAGAGCCCCAGCATTTT.

J is TRBJ2-1 and V is TRBV4-3; a possible D gene is TRBD1 (5 bases). Trimming removed 1 base at V and 8 bases at J, with 9 bases between. This CDR3 spans 13 amino acids. The germline V gene has CDR1 LGHNA and CDR2 YSLEER. CDR3 sequence (DNA): TGCGCCAGCAGCCAAGGGCCACAGGATGAGCAGTTCTTC. Translated, it gives CASSQGPQDEQFF.

This clone has just a few counts. CDR3 in DNA: TGTGCCAGCAGTTTATCAGGGACTAATGAAAAACTGTTTTTT. Protein product: CASSLSGTNEKLFF. This sequence joins TRBV27 and TRBJ1-4; D is undetermined. Germline values: CDR1 MNHEY, CDR2 SMNVEV (reference sequence). This CDR3 region has 14 residues. Trimming removed 0 bases from V and 2 bases from J, with 4 bases in between.

This chain joins TRBV10-1 and TRBJ2-3, with TRBD2 matching over 9 bases. The germline gives CDR1 WNHNN, CDR2 SYGVQD (reference sequence). There are 15 residues in the CDR3. V shed 0 bases and J 6 bases; nucleotides not matched to a gene: 4. The CDR3 here is CASSESSGGLDTQYF. CDR3 nucleotides: TGCGCCAGCAGTGAGTCGAGCGGGGGGCTGGATACGCAGTATTTT.

This clone was found once. The CDR3 DNA is TGTGCCACCAGCAGAGGGACTAGCGGGCGGCAAGAGACCCAGTACTTC. Translation gives CATSRGTSGRQETQYF. The V gene is TRBV15, the J gene TRBJ2-5; 11 bases align to TRBD2. This CDR3 comprises 16 residues. Trimming removed 1 base from V and 2 bases from J; junction bases left unmatched: 3. CDR1 is LNHNV, CDR2 YYDKDF, per germline (reference sequence).

Sample share makes this clone medium-sized. The chain joins TRBV19 to TRBJ1-1, with a weak D call TRBD1 (5 bases). CDR1 and CDR2 from the germline V gene are LNHDA and SQIVND (reference sequence). Trimming took 6 bases from V and 3 from J, leaving 14 bases between them. The CDR3 has 14 residues. CDR3 nucleotide sequence: TGTGCCAGTAGGTGGGGCACGAGGGACACTGAAGCTTTCTTT. Translating gives CASRWGTRDTEAFF.

The chain links TRBV7-2 to TRBJ2-7, with 10 bases aligning to TRBD2. Germline V CDR1 and CDR2: SGHTA, FQGNSA. The CDR3 length is 16 residues. The junction had 7 bases not matched to a gene; V was cut back by 1 base and J by 4 bases. As DNA, the CDR3 is TGTGCCAGCAGCTTAGATTGGACTAGCGGACCTTACGAGCAGTACTTC. Translation: CASSLDWTSGPYEQYF.

This chain joins TRBV7-8 and TRBJ1-1; a weak D match, TRBD1 (5 bases). This CDR3 region has 15 residues. Germline values: CDR1 SGHVS, CDR2 FQNEAQ. V gave up 2 bases and J gave up 2 bases, with 12 bases separating them. For the CDR3, the DNA is TGTGCCAGCAGCTTAAACACAGGTGTTAACACTGAAGCTTTCTTT. Its translation is CASSLNTGVNTEAFF.

This clone came up a few times. The chain is built from TRBV4-1 and TRBJ2-7, with D perhaps matching TRBD1 (5 bases). CDR1 and CDR2 (germline): MGHRA, YSYEKL. CDR3 size: 13 residues. With 5 bases removed from V and 0 bases from J, the gap between germline ends came to 8 bases. The CDR3 loop is CASSETDSYEQYF. CDR3 in DNA: TGCGCCAGCAGCGAGACAGACTCCTACGAGCAGTACTTC.

The chain employs TRBV6-1 and TRBJ2-7; the D is unclear. CDR1 is MNHNS and CDR2 is SASEGT in the germline V gene. The germline V and J ends were trimmed by 5 bases and 6 bases, with 2 bases remaining between them. This CDR3 is 9 amino acids long. Written as DNA, the CDR3 is TGTGCCAGCAGTATCGAGCAGTACTTC. Its protein product is CASSIEQYF.

V and J are TRBV27 and TRBJ2-1; D remains unclear. The CDR3 consists of 15 residues. The V gene's germline CDR1 is MNHEY and CDR2 SMNVEV (reference sequence). V lost 2 bases and J lost 0, with 8 bases in between. CDR3 loop: CASSLTGSSYNEQFF. In DNA, the CDR3 is TGTGCCAGCAGTTTAACCGGCAGCTCCTACAATGAGCAGTTCTTC.

This clone is classed as medium-sized. V gene TRBV30 combines with J gene TRBJ1-1; D is unclear. The germline V gene has CDR1 GTSNPN and CDR2 SVGIG (reference sequence). The germline V and J ends were trimmed by 3 bases and 0 bases, with 8 bases remaining between them. The CDR3 sequence is 13 residues long. The CDR3 region has the DNA TGTGCCTGGAGGGAACTCATGAACACTGAAGCTTTCTTT. Encoded protein: CAWRELMNTEAFF.

V and J are TRBV10-3 and TRBJ2-7; no clear D gene. CDR1 and CDR2 (germline): ENHRY, SYGVKD. There are 13 residues in the CDR3. V gave up 2 bases and J gave up 2 bases, with 7 bases separating them. The CDR3: CAISERRAYEQYF. The CDR3 bases are TGTGCCATCAGTGAGCGGCGAGCCTACGAGCAGTACTTC.

This clone has more than one count but fewer than ten. V is TRBV30 and J is TRBJ2-3; unclear D gene. The germline V gene encodes CDR1 GTSNPN and CDR2 SVGIG (reference sequence). The CDR3 loop spans 13 amino acids. V lost 1 base, J lost 5 bases, and 10 bases lay in between. The CDR3 protein is CAWSGQEVDTQYF. DNA of the CDR3: TGTGCCTGGAGTGGGCAGGAAGTAGATACGCAGTATTTT.

This chain connects TRBV29-1 to TRBJ1-3; 8 positions agree with TRBD1. CDR1 is SQVTM, CDR2 ANQGSEA, per germline. V was clipped by 5 bases and J by 8 bases; unmatched bases: 11. The length of the CDR3 is 14 residues. CDR3 coding DNA: TGCAGCGTTCTCTACCCCGACAGGGGTGACACCATATATTTT. Its translation is CSVLYPDRGDTIYF.

J is TRBJ1-5 and V is TRBV19; D is uncertain. V shed 3 bases and J shed 0 bases, with 9 bases lying between them. This CDR3 spans 15 amino acids. Germline CDR1 LNHDA, CDR2 SQIVND (reference sequence). The CDR3 loop is CASSIGKSSNQPQHF. The CDR3 nucleotides read TGTGCCAGTAGTATTGGTAAAAGTAGCAATCAGCCCCAGCATTTT.

This chain uses TRBV2 with TRBJ2-3; the D call may be TRBD1 or TRBD2 (5 bases each). This CDR3 contains 14 residues. Deletions cut 6 bases from V and 3 bases from J, with 13 bases between. Germline loops: CDR1 SNHLY, CDR2 FYNNEI. The CDR3 reads CASRRGSETDTQYF. The DNA for the CDR3 is TGTGCCAGCAGGAGGGGTAGTGAAACAGATACGCAGTATTTT. The full variable domain, with the rest looked up from reference TRBV2 and TRBJ2-3, is EPEVTQTPSHQVTQMGQEVILRCVPISNHLYFYWYRQILGQKVEFLVSFYNNEISEKSEIFDDQFSVERPDGSNFTLKIRSTKLEDSAMYFCASRRGSETDTQYFGPGTRLTVL.